A selection of T cell receptor beta chains follows, all from one sample in a study of T cells in Graves' hyperthyroidism and ophthalmopathy. Using its own MiXCR run on the multiplex PCR reads, TCRdb lists one record per CDR3 protein. The sample has about 600,000 distinct CDR3 sequences, approximately 15% seen once. Sequencing input: blood. The receptors were gathered from a woman between 40 and 50 years old with Graves' ophthalmopathy. Each CDR3 is given with its conserved first and last residue. A D gene is named only where the DNA matches it firmly. The size of a clone is reported for some rows only, either as once, few or many, or as a class for expanded clones.

d_call | clone_size | j_call | v_call | cdr3_nt | cdr3_aa
- | few | TRBJ1-1 | TRBV27 | TGTGCCAGCAGCCTCGGGACTTTGGAGGTCGCTGAAGCTTTCTTT | CASSLGTLEVAEAFF
- | few | TRBJ2-5 | TRBV20-1 | TGCAGTGCCCCGGACGGAGCCGAAGAGACCCAGTACTTC | CSAPDGAEETQYF
- | few | TRBJ1-2 | TRBV4-1 | TGCGCCAGCAGCCAATTTAAGCTAAACAGCAACCACTATGGCTACACCTTC | CASSQFKLNSNHYGYTF
- | few | TRBJ2-5 | TRBV7-6 | TGTGCCAGCAGCTTGGGGGCTGGGACCCAGTACTTC | CASSLGAGTQYF
TRBD1 | - | TRBJ2-3 | TRBV7-9 | TGTGCCAGCAGTTCCGGGACAGGGTCGGATACGCAGTATTTT | CASSSGTGSDTQYF
- | few | TRBJ1-1 | TRBV7-3 | TGTGCCAGCAGCTTAACCGGGGGGCATATACGTATAAACACTGAAGCTTTCTTT | CASSLTGGHIRINTEAFF
TRBD1 | - | TRBJ1-1 | TRBV6-1 | TGTGCCAGCAGAGACAGGGAAACTTTCTTT | CASRDRETFF
- | few | TRBJ2-7 | TRBV5-5 | TGTGCCAGCAGCTCACCTACGGGGGGGCAGGGGGGCCGCTACGAGCAGTACTTC | CASSSPTGGQGGRYEQYF
- | - | TRBJ1-6 | TRBV4-1 | TGCGCCAGCAGCCAAGGGGTGTCGGATAATTCACCCCTCCACTTT | CASSQGVSDNSPLHF
TRBD1 | once | TRBJ1-1 | TRBV6-1 | TGTGCCAGCAGTGAAGCGACCAGCCGGGACAGGGAAACTGAAGCTTTCTTT | CASSEATSRDRETEAFF
TRBD1 | - | TRBJ1-6 | TRBV20-1 | TGCAGTGCGCCGACAGGGGCGAATTCACCCCTCCACTTT | CSAPTGANSPLHF
- | - | TRBJ1-4 | TRBV19 | TGTGCCAGTAGCACCCAGGGGTCTGAAAAACTGTTTTTT | CASSTQGSEKLFF
TRBD1 | many | TRBJ2-7 | TRBV20-1 | TGCAGTGCTCCCGACAGGGGGGTCTACGAGCAGTACTTC | CSAPDRGVYEQYF
- | many | TRBJ1-5 | TRBV20-1 | TGCAGTGCTAGTAAAGGGCTCGGGGGTCAGCCCCAGCATTTT | CSASKGLGGQPQHF
TRBD2 | many | TRBJ2-1 | TRBV3-1 | TGTGCCAGCAGCCAAGATAGGGGAGGGACTGAGCAGTTCTTC | CASSQDRGGTEQFF